This record concerns one T cell receptor (beta chain) sequence. This entry is derived from a study of blood T cell repertoires in COVID-19. In the original processing: It was from reference gene primer amplification that nucleated cell counts were estimated. Sequencing was performed with immunoSEQ multiplex PCR; in TCRdb, only in-frame clones are kept and a portion is missing. D and trimming were read from the DNA, whereas the V and J calls and clone size are those reported in that table. The table records 200,000 to 250,000 clones, around 84% of them present only once. Trimming removed 6 bases from V and 9 bases from J; junction bases left unmatched: 3. CDR3 length: 12 residues.

The sequenced sample consisted of peripheral blood. The TCR originated in a woman in her fifties or sixties who had recovered from COVID-19. J is TRBJ2-5 and V is TRBV12-3 or TRBV12-4; 11 bases map to TRBD2. The CDR3 region is CASRTLAGAQYF. In DNA form, the CDR3 reads TGTGCCAGCAGAACACTAGCGGGGGCCCAGTACTTC.